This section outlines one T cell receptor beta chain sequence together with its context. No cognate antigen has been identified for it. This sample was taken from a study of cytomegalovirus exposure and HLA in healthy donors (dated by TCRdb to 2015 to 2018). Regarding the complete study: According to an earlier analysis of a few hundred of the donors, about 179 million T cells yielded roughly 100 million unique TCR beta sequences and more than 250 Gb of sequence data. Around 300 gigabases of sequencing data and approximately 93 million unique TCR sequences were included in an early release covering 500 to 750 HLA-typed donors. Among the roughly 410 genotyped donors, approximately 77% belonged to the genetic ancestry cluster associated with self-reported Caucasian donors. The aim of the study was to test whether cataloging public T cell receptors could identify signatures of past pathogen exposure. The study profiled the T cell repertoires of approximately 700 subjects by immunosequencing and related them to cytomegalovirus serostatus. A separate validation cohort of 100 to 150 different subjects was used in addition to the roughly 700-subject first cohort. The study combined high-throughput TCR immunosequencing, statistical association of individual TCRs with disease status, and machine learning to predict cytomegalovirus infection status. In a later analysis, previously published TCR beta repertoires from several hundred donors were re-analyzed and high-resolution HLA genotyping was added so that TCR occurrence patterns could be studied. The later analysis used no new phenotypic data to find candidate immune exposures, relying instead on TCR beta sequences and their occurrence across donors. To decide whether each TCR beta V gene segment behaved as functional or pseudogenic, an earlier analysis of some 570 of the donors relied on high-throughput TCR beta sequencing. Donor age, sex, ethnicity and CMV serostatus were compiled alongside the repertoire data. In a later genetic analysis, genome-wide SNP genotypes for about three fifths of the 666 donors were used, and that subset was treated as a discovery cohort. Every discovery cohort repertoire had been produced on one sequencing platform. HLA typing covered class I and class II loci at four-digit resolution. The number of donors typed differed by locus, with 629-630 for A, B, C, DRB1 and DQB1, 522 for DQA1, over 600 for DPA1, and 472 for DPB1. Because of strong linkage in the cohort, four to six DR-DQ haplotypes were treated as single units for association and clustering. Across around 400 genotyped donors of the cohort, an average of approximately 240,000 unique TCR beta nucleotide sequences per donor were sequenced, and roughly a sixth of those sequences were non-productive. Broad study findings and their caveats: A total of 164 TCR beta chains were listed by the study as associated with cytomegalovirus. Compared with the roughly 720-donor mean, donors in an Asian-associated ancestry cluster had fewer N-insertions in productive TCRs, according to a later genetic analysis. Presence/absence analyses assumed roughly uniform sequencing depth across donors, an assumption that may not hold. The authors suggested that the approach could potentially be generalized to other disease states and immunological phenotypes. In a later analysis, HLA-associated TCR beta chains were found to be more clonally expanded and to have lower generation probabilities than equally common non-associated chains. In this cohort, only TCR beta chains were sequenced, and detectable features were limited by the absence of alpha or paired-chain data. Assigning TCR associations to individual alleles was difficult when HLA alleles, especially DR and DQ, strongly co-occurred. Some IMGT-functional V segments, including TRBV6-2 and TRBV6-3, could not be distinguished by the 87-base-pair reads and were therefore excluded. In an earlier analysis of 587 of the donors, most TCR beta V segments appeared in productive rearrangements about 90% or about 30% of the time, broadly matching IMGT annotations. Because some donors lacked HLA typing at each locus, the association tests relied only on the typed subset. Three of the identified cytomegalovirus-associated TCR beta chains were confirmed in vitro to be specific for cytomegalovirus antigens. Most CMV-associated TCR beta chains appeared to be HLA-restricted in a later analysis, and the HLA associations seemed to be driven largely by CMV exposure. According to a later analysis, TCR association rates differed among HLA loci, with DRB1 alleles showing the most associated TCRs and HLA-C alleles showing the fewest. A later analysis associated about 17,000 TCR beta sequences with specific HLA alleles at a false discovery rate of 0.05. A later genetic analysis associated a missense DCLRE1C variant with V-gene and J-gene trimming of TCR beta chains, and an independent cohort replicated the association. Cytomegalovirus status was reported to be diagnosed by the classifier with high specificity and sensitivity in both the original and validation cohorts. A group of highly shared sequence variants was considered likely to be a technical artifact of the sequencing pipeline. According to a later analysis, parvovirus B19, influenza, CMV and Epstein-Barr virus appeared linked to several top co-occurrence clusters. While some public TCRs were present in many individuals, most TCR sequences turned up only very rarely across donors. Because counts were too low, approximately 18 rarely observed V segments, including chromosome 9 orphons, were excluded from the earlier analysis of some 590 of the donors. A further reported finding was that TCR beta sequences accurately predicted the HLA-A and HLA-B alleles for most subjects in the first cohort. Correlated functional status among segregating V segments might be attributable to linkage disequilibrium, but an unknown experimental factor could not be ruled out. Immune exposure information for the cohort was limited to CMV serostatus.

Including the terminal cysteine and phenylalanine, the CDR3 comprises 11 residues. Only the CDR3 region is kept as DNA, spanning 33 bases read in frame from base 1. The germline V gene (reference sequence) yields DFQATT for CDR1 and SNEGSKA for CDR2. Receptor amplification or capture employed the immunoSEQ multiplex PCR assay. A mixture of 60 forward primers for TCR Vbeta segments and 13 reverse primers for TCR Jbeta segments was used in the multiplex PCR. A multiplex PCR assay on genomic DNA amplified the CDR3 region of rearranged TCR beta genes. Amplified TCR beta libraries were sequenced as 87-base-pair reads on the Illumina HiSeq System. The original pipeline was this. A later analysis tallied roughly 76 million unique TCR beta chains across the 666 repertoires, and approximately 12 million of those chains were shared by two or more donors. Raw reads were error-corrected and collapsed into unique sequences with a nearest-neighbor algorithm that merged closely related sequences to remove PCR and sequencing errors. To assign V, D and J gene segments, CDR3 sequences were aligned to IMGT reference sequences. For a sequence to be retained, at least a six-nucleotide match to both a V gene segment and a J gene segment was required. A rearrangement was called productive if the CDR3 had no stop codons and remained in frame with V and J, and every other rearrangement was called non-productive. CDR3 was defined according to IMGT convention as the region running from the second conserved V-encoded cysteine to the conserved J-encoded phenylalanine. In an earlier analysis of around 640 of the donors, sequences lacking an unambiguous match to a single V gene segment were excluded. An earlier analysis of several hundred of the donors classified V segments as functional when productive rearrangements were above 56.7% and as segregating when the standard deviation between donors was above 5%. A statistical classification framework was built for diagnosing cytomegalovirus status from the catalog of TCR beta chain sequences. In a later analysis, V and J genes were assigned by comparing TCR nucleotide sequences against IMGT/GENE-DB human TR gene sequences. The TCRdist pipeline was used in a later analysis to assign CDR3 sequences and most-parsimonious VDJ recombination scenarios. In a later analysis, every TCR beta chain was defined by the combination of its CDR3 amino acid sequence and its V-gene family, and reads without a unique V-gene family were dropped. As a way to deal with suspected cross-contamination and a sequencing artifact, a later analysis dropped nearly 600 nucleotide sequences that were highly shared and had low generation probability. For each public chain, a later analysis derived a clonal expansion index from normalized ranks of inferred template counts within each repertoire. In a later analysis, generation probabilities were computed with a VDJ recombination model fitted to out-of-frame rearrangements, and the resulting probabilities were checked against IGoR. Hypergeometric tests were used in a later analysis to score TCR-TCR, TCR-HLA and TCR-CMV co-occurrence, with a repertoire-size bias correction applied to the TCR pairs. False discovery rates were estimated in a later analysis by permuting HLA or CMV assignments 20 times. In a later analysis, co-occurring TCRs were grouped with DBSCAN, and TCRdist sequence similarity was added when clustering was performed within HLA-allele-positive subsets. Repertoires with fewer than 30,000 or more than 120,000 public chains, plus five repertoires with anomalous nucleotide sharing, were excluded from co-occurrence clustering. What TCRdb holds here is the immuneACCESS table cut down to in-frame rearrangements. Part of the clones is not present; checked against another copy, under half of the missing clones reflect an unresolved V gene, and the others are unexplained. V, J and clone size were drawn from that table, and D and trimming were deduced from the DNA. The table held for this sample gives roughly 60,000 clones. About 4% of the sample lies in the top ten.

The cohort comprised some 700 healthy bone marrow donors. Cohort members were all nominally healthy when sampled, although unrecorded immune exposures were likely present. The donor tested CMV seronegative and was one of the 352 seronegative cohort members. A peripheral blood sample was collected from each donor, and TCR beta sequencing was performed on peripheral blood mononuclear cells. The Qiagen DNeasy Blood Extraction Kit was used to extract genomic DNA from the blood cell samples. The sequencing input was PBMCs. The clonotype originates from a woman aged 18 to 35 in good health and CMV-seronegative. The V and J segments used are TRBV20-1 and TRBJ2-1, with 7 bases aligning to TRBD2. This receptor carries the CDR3 CTSGTYNEQFF. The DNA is TGCACTAGCGGAACCTACAATGAGCAGTTCTTC.